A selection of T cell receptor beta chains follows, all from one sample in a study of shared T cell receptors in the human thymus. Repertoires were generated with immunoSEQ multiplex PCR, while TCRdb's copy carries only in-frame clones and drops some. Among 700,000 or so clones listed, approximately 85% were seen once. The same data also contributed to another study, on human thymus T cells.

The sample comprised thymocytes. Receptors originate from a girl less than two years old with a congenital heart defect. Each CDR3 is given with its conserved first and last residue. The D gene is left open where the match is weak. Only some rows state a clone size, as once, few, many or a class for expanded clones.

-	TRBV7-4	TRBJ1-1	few	TGTGCCAGCAGCCCTCCACTGTTCATGAACACTGAAGCTTTCTTT	CASSPPLFMNTEAFF
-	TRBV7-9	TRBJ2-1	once	TGTGCCAGCAGCTGGAGAGGTTACCTAGCCGTCGGTGAGCAGTTCTTC	CASSWRGYLAVGEQFF
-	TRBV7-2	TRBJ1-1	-	TGTGCCAGCAGCTTACCCGCACCCCCCACAAACACTGAAGCTTTCTTT	CASSLPAPPTNTEAFF
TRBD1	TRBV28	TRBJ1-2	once	TGTGCCAGCACCCTAGAGGACAGGGCTTATGGCTACACCTTC	CASTLEDRAYGYTF
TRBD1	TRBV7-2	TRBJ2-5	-	TGTGCCAGCAGCCCAGACAGGGGAGAAGAGACCCAGTACTTC	CASSPDRGEETQYF
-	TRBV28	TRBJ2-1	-	TGTGCCACCTGGAGGGTCTTAACCCGCAATGAGCAGTTCTTC	CATWRVLTRNEQFF
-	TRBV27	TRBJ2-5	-	TGTGCCAGCAGTCCTCAACCGGGACAACTGCAAGAGACCCAGTACTTC	CASSPQPGQLQETQYF
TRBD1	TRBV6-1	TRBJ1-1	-	TGTGCCAGCAGTGTAACAGGGGAGCCCACTGAAGCTTTCTTT	CASSVTGEPTEAFF
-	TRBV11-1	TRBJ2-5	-	TGTGCCAGCAGCTTAGATCGGTTGAAAGAGACCCAGTACTTC	CASSLDRLKETQYF
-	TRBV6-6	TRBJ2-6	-	TGTGCCAGCAGTTCCCCTTCCTCTGGGGCCAACGTCCTGACTTTC	CASSSPSSGANVLTF
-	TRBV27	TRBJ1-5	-	TGTGCCAGCAGTTTGAGTACTCTATGGTTCGGGGAATCGGGCAATCAGCCCCAGCATTTT	CASSLSTLWFGESGNQPQHF
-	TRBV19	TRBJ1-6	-	TGTGCCAGTAGTCCCGGGACACCGAGGGAACATAATTCACCCCTCCACTTT	CASSPGTPREHNSPLHF
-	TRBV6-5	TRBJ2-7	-	TGTGCCAGCATACGGGTGGCAGGGCCCCCCTACGAGCAGTACTTC	CASIRVAGPPYEQYF
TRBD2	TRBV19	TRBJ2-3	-	TGTGCCAGTAGCCCGACTAGCGGGGGAACAGATACGCAGTATTTT	CASSPTSGGTDTQYF
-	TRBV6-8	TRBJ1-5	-	TGTGCCAGCAGCCCACGGGGGGCGAGGCCTTGCAATCAGCCCCAGCATTTT	CASSPRGARPCNQPQHF
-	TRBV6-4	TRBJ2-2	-	TGTGCCAGCAGAGCCAAAAACCAAGGTGGAGTTGGAACCGGGGAGCTGTTTTTT	CASRAKNQGGVGTGELFF
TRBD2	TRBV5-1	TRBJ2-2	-	TGCGCCAGCAGCTGTAGCGGGGGGTCCCACACCGGGGAGCTGTTTTTT	CASSCSGGSHTGELFF
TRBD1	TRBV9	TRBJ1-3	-	TGTGCCAGCAGCGTGGACAGGGGCTTCTCTGGAAACACCATATATTTT	CASSVDRGFSGNTIYF